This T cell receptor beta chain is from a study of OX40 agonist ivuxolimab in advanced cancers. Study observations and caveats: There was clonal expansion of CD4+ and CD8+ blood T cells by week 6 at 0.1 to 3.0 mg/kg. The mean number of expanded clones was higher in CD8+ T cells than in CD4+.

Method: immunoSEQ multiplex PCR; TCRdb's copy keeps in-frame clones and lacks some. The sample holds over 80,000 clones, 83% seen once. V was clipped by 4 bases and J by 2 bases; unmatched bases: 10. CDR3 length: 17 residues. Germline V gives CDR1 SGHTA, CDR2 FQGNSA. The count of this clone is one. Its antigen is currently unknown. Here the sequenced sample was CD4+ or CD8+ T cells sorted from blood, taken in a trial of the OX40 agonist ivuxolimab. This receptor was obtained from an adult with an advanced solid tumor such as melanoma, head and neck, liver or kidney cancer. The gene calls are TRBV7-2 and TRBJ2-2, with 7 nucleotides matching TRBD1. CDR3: CASSSDRVRGNTGELFF. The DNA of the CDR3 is TGTGCCAGCAGCTCCGACAGGGTTAGAGGAAACACCGGGGAGCTGTTTTTT.